These T cell receptor beta chains were read from a single sample in a study of blood T cells in healthy people across ages. TCRdb re-called the 5' RACE reads through MiXCR, storing one row per CDR3 protein. Altogether approximately 1.5 million distinct CDR3 sequences are present, about 35% being singletons, with the ten largest covering around 10%. Specimen: blood. Every receptor here comes from a woman in her thirties in good health. Both conserved end residues are part of each CDR3. Each record gives: V gene, J gene, D gene, clone size, CDR3 DNA, CDR3 protein. D genes are given only for firm matches. Not all rows give a size; the values are once, few, many and, for expanded clones, a class.

V gene: TRBV18
J gene: TRBJ2-5
D gene: TRBD2
clone size: few
CDR3 DNA: TGTGCCAGCTCACCACGGATAGCGGGGGACCAAGAGACCCAGTACTTC
CDR3 protein: CASSPRIAGDQETQYF

V gene: TRBV7-9
J gene: TRBJ1-1
D gene: NA
clone size: NA
CDR3 DNA: TGTGCCAGCAGCTTAGAGTGGGGGGCTGAAGCTTTCTTT
CDR3 protein: CASSLEWGAEAFF

V gene: TRBV11-2
J gene: TRBJ2-3
D gene: NA
clone size: NA
CDR3 DNA: TGTGCCAGCAGCATGACTAGGACCACAGATACGCAGTATTTT
CDR3 protein: CASSMTRTTDTQYF

V gene: TRBV20-1
J gene: TRBJ1-5
D gene: NA
clone size: few
CDR3 DNA: TGCAGTGCTAGGGTTGGGGGGACTAGCAATCAGCCCCAGCATTTT
CDR3 protein: CSARVGGTSNQPQHF

V gene: TRBV2
J gene: TRBJ2-7
D gene: NA
clone size: NA
CDR3 DNA: TGTGCCAGCAGTATGGGGGACTTCTACGAGCAGTACTTC
CDR3 protein: CASSMGDFYEQYF

V gene: TRBV20-1
J gene: TRBJ2-7
D gene: NA
clone size: NA
CDR3 DNA: TGCAGTGCCCCGAAACATAGGCTGACCTACGAGCAGTACTTC
CDR3 protein: CSAPKHRLTYEQYF

V gene: TRBV7-2
J gene: TRBJ1-2
D gene: NA
clone size: once
CDR3 DNA: TGTACCAGCAGCTTAGCCTTGGGGCAGTCGAACTATGGCTACACCTTC
CDR3 protein: CTSSLALGQSNYGYTF

V gene: TRBV6-5
J gene: TRBJ2-4
D gene: NA
clone size: NA
CDR3 DNA: TGTGCCAGCAGTTCCGTCACCTACGGGACGGGCCAGTACTTC
CDR3 protein: CASSSVTYGTGQYF

V gene: TRBV20-1
J gene: TRBJ1-5
D gene: NA
clone size: few
CDR3 DNA: TGCAGTGCTAGAAACAGTTTCAATCAGCCCCAGCATTTT
CDR3 protein: CSARNSFNQPQHF

V gene: TRBV2
J gene: TRBJ1-5
D gene: NA
clone size: NA
CDR3 DNA: TGTGCCACTGGGGGGGTCAATCAGCCCCAGCATTTT
CDR3 protein: CATGGVNQPQHF

V gene: TRBV27
J gene: TRBJ1-2
D gene: NA
clone size: few
CDR3 DNA: TGTGCCAGCAGTTCCATTGGGCAGCAGGGTGGCTACACCTTC
CDR3 protein: CASSSIGQQGGYTF

V gene: TRBV7-2
J gene: TRBJ1-5
D gene: NA
clone size: few
CDR3 DNA: TGTGCCAGCAGCTTTAATGGAGGGAATCAGCCCCAGCATTTT
CDR3 protein: CASSFNGGNQPQHF

V gene: TRBV5-1
J gene: TRBJ2-1
D gene: NA
clone size: few
CDR3 DNA: TGCGCCAGCAGCTTGGAGTCAAGTGCTCACAATGAGCAGTTCTTC
CDR3 protein: CASSLESSAHNEQFF

V gene: TRBV20-1
J gene: TRBJ2-7
D gene: TRBD1
clone size: NA
CDR3 DNA: TGCAGTGCCCGGGACAGGGAGATCTACAATGAGCAGTACTTC
CDR3 protein: CSARDREIYNEQYF

V gene: TRBV12-3/TRBV12-4
J gene: TRBJ2-2
D gene: NA
clone size: NA
CDR3 DNA: TGTGCCAGCAACTCCCCTAGCGCGCCCGGGGAGCTGTTTTTT
CDR3 protein: CASNSPSAPGELFF

V gene: TRBV10-3
J gene: TRBJ2-3
D gene: NA
clone size: NA
CDR3 DNA: TGTGCCATCATGGAGGGGGCAACGGATACGCAGTATTTT
CDR3 protein: CAIMEGATDTQYF

V gene: TRBV5-1
J gene: TRBJ2-1
D gene: NA
clone size: NA
CDR3 DNA: TGCGCCAGCAGGGGGTCCGAGAATTACAATGAGCAGTTCTTC
CDR3 protein: CASRGSENYNEQFF

V gene: TRBV9
J gene: TRBJ1-2
D gene: NA
clone size: few
CDR3 DNA: TGTGCCAGCAGCGTAGTACCTCGGGCAGCCTATGGCTACACCTTC
CDR3 protein: CASSVVPRAAYGYTF

V gene: TRBV3-1
J gene: TRBJ2-1
D gene: TRBD2
clone size: NA
CDR3 DNA: TGTGCCAGCAGCCAGACCCTAGCGGGGGGTGGCGAGCAGTTCTTC
CDR3 protein: CASSQTLAGGGEQFF

V gene: TRBV29-1
J gene: TRBJ2-5
D gene: TRBD2
clone size: many
CDR3 DNA: TGCAGCGTTGAAGGCGGGAGCGGGGAGACCCAGTACTTC
CDR3 protein: CSVEGGSGETQYF

V gene: TRBV6-6
J gene: TRBJ2-7
D gene: NA
clone size: NA
CDR3 DNA: TGTGCCAGCACCGACAGGACGGAAAGCTCCTACGAGCAGTACTTC
CDR3 protein: CASTDRTESSYEQYF

V gene: TRBV12-3/TRBV12-4
J gene: TRBJ2-1
D gene: NA
clone size: NA
CDR3 DNA: TGTGCCAGCAGTTCGCGGGCCAGGGGGTCGCAGGGGGGCTCCTACAATGAGCAGTTCTTC
CDR3 protein: CASSSRARGSQGGSYNEQFF

V gene: TRBV3-1
J gene: TRBJ2-5
D gene: NA
clone size: few
CDR3 DNA: TGTGCCAGCAGCCCATCGTGGGAGACCCAGTACTTC
CDR3 protein: CASSPSWETQYF

V gene: TRBV5-1
J gene: TRBJ1-4
D gene: NA
clone size: few
CDR3 DNA: TGCGCCAGCAGCTTGGCCCCAGGGGCCAGGGCCGATGAAAAACTGTTTTTT
CDR3 protein: CASSLAPGARADEKLFF

V gene: TRBV28
J gene: TRBJ2-4
D gene: TRBD1
clone size: NA
CDR3 DNA: TGTGCCAGCAGCTCCGGGACAGCCCCCCCAACAAACATTCAGTACTTC
CDR3 protein: CASSSGTAPPTNIQYF

V gene: TRBV6-5
J gene: TRBJ2-1
D gene: TRBD1
clone size: few
CDR3 DNA: TGTGCCAGCAGGACAGGGGGCCTGACCTCCTACAATGAGCAGTTCTTC
CDR3 protein: CASRTGGLTSYNEQFF

V gene: TRBV11-2
J gene: TRBJ2-7
D gene: TRBD2
clone size: few
CDR3 DNA: TGTGCCAGCAGCCGCACCGCCGGACTAGCGGGAGTGTACGAGCAGTACTTC
CDR3 protein: CASSRTAGLAGVYEQYF